The 20 T cell receptor beta chains presented below share a single source sample, sequenced in a study of vaccination and CD4 T cells after COVID-19. Noted treatment: approximately 10-day PBMC culture with coronavirus spike peptide pools or control peptides (ViraFEST assay). These receptors are not linked to any known antigen. Once obtained from cultured CD4+ T cells, the DNA was sequenced using the Oncomine TCR Beta short-read assay. TCRdb re-derived calls from the PCR reads in MiXCR, one entry per CDR3 protein. The table records just under 20,000 distinct CDR3 sequences, 47% of them present only once. The sequencing here drew on CD4+ T cells from blood, cultured in vitro, taken before SARS-CoV-2 vaccination. The source is a human donor who had recovered from COVID-19.

This clonotype was found a few times. The CDR3 coding sequence is TGTGCCAGCAGCTTGACAGGGGGCGAAGGACAGCCCCAGCATTTT. This codes for CASSLTGGEGQPQHF. The chain has TRBV11-2 and TRBJ1-5; TRBD1 aligns across 10 bases. J gave up 7 bases and V 3 bases, and 6 bases lay outside the gene matches. Germline V gene lookup returns CDR1 SGHAT and CDR2 FQNNGV. The CDR3 length is 15 residues.

This clonotype was seen only once. This chain connects TRBV2 to TRBJ1-2, with 7 bases lining up with TRBD1. The CDR3 has 15 residues. J gave up 2 bases and V 6 bases, and 9 bases lay outside the gene matches. The germline CDR1 and CDR2 sequences are SNHLY and FYNNEI. The CDR3: CASSRTDRANYGYTF. The CDR3 nucleotides are TGTGCCAGCAGCCGTACTGACAGGGCCAACTATGGCTACACCTTC.

This clonotype turned up a few times. This chain joins TRBV10-1 and TRBJ2-4; D may be TRBD1 (6 bases). Germline CDR1 is WNHNN and CDR2 is SYGVQD (reference sequence). The CDR3 is 14 amino acids. V was cut by 2 bases and J by 1 base, with 6 bases left in between. The CDR3 spells CASSEGGAKNIQYF. The CDR3 nucleotides read TGCGCCAGCAGTGAGGGGGGCGCCAAAAACATTCAGTACTTC.

The V and J genes are TRBV7-9 and TRBJ1-1; possibly TRBD1 for D (5 bases). V was cut by 1 base and J by 6 bases, with 18 bases left in between. Germline assignment: CDR1 SEHNR and CDR2 FQNEAQ (reference sequence). The CDR3 is 16 residues long. For the CDR3, the DNA is TGTGCCAGCAGCTTAGTAACAGGACCACAAGGCCCTGAAGCTTTCTTT. Amino acid sequence: CASSLVTGPQGPEAFF. Combining the CDR3 with reference TRBV7-9 and TRBJ1-1 gives the whole variable domain DTGVSQNPRHKITKRGQNVTFRCDPISEHNRLYWYRQTLGQGPEFLTYFQNEAQLEKSRLLSDRFSAERPKGSFSTLEIQRTEQGDSAMYLCASSLVTGPQGPEAFFGQGTRLTVV.

The chain carries TRBV28 and TRBJ2-2; TRBD1 agrees at 8 bases. Germline V gene lookup returns CDR1 MDHEN and CDR2 SYDVKM. The CDR3 sequence is 17 residues long. V was clipped by 4 bases and J by 3 bases; unmatched bases: 10. This CDR3 is CASSSIPGQVHTGELFF. The CDR3 DNA is TGTGCCAGCAGTTCCATCCCGGGACAGGTCCACACCGGGGAGCTGTTTTTT.

This chain uses TRBV6-5 with TRBJ2-2, with D uncertain. The CDR3 length is 12 residues. The ends were cut back, 0 bases at V and 8 bases at J, with 4 bases in the middle. Germline V CDR1 and CDR2: MNHEY, SVGAGI. The chain's CDR3 is CASSYSGGELFF. The CDR3 DNA is TGTGCCAGCAGTTACTCGGGGGGGGAGCTGTTTTTT.

A few counts support this clonotype. The chain joins TRBV28 to TRBJ2-7; 14 bases are a match to TRBD2. J lost 9 bases, V lost 6 bases, and 10 bases had no gene match. Germline V gene sequence: CDR1 MDHEN, CDR2 SYDVKM. This CDR3 comprises 15 residues. In nucleotides, the CDR3 is TGTGCCAGCAGCTCTCCCGGGACTAGCGGGAGAGGGCAGTACTTC. Its translation is CASSSPGTSGRGQYF.

V gene TRBV6-1 combines with J gene TRBJ2-7; D is perhaps TRBD1 (6 bases). The CDR3 runs 12 residues. Trimming shortened V by 4 bases and J by 9 bases, and 13 bases separated the two germline ends. Germline loops: CDR1 MNHNS, CDR2 SASEGT. The CDR3 nucleotides read TGTGCCAGCAGTGCGACAGGACCCGGGCAGTACTTC. This gives the protein CASSATGPGQYF.

Only a few counts were recorded for this clonotype. This chain uses TRBV6-4 with TRBJ1-1; TRBD1 is a possible D gene (5 bases). CDR1 is MRHNA and CDR2 is SNTAGT in the germline V gene. The V end lost 6 bases, the J end lost 6 bases, and 14 bases lay between the germline ends. CDR3 length: 13 amino acids. CDR3 in DNA: TGTGCCAGCAGCCACGGGCAGGGTTCTGAAGCTTTCTTT. It is translated as CASSHGQGSEAFF.

The J gene is TRBJ1-2, the V gene TRBV28; D unclear. The CDR3 spans 14 residues. The germline V gene has CDR1 MDHEN and CDR2 SYDVKM. Trimming removed 5 bases from V and 2 bases from J, with 12 bases in between. CDR3 sequence (DNA): TGTGCCAGCAGTACCCCAGACGGGAACTATGGCTACACCTTC. Its protein product is CASSTPDGNYGYTF.

This sequence joins TRBV19 and TRBJ1-1; D remains ambiguous. Trimming took 2 bases from V and 5 from J, leaving 3 bases between them. Germline CDR1 reads LNHDA; CDR2 reads SQIVND (reference sequence). This CDR3 has 11 amino acids. CDR3 protein: CASSIWTEAFF. The DNA for the CDR3 is TGTGCCAGTAGTATATGGACTGAAGCTTTCTTT.

This clonotype came up a few times. The rearrangement links TRBV7-3 to TRBJ1-2, with 7 bases that match TRBD1. The CDR3 has 14 residues. CDR1 is SGHTA and CDR2 is FQGTGA in the germline V gene. V was pared by 5 bases and J by 7 bases, with 10 bases of the junction left unmatched. CDR3 protein: CASSLEPRGSGYTF. In nucleotides, the CDR3 is TGTGCCAGCAGCCTTGAACCCAGGGGGTCTGGCTACACCTTC.

This chain joins TRBV6-5 and TRBJ1-5; D call uncertain. The length of the CDR3 is 16 residues. Trimming stripped 3 bases from V and 0 bases from J, with 12 bases between. Germline V lookup: CDR1 MNHEY, CDR2 SVGAGI. The CDR3 loop reads CASSYPPGSSNQPQHF. The CDR3 DNA sequence: TGTGCCAGCAGTTATCCGCCGGGCTCTAGCAATCAGCCCCAGCATTTT.

CDR3 sequence: CASSYSRQIYEQYF. The DNA of the CDR3 is TGTGCCAGCAGTTACTCCCGACAGATCTACGAGCAGTACTTC. The V and J genes are TRBV6-5 and TRBJ2-7; perhaps TRBD1 as D (5 bases). The CDR3 loop spans 14 amino acids. Germline V gene lookup returns CDR1 MNHEY and CDR2 SVGAGI. V dropped 0 bases and J dropped 3 bases, with 9 bases sitting between them.

The rearrangement joins TRBV20-1 to TRBJ2-7; D remains unclear. There are 11 residues in the CDR3. Germline assignment: CDR1 DFQATT and CDR2 SNEGSKA (reference sequence). Trimming took 2 bases from V and 5 from J, leaving 7 bases between them. The DNA for the CDR3 is TGCAGTGCTAGAACCCGTGACGAGCAGTACTTC. This codes for CSARTRDEQYF.

The chain recombines TRBV7-8 with TRBJ2-1, with D possibly TRBD1 on 7 matching bases. CDR1 is SGHVS and CDR2 is FQNEAQ in the germline V gene. The CDR3 extends over 14 amino acids. V was trimmed by 5 bases and J by 10 bases, leaving 18 bases between them. The CDR3 loop reads CASSPGGRTGEQFF. The DNA for the CDR3 is TGTGCCAGCAGCCCCGGGGGCCGGACAGGAGAGCAGTTCTTC. Full variable domain (outside the CDR3, taken from reference TRBV7-8 and TRBJ2-1): GAGVSQSPRYKVAKRGQDVALRCDPISGHVSLFWYQQALGQGPEFLTYFQNEAQLDKSGLPSDRFFAERPEGSVSTLKIQRTQQEDSAVYLCASSPGGRTGEQFFGPGTRLTVL.

The chain combines TRBV11-3 with TRBJ2-7; no definite D call. This CDR3 spans 12 amino acids. The germline V gene encodes CDR1 SGHNT and CDR2 YENEEA. Trimming took off 1 base at V and 6 bases at J, with 7 bases between the two ends. CDR3 coding DNA: TGTGCCAGCAGCTTAGCCCCCCCCGAGCAGTACTTC. It is translated as CASSLAPPEQYF.

This chain uses TRBV7-9 with TRBJ1-1; D call uncertain. CDR1 is SEHNR and CDR2 is FQNEAQ in the germline V gene (reference sequence). This CDR3 contains 13 residues. V lost 6 bases and J lost 1, with 9 bases in between. The CDR3 bases are TGTGCCAGCAGGAGGCTCTCGAACACTGAAGCTTTCTTT. It yields the protein CASRRLSNTEAFF.

This sequence joins TRBV4-2 and TRBJ1-1; TRBD1 matches at 8 bases. V lost 6 bases to trimming and J lost 6 bases; unmatched junction nucleotides: 9. Germline lookup yields CDR1 LGHNA and CDR2 YNFKEQ. CDR3 length equals 14 residues. CDR3 in amino acids: CASSVGQGEAEAFF. CDR3 nucleotide sequence: TGTGCCAGCAGTGTCGGACAGGGTGAGGCTGAAGCTTTCTTT.

V is TRBV6-5 and J is TRBJ2-7; D perhaps matches TRBD1 (6 bases). The CDR3 totals 16 residues. V lost 4 bases and J 0 bases, leaving 16 bases between the germline ends. Germline-derived CDR1 and CDR2 are MNHEY and SVGAGI. This CDR3 reads CASSSPSTGVSYEQYF. The CDR3 DNA reads TGTGCCAGCAGTTCGCCCTCGACAGGCGTCTCCTACGAGCAGTACTTC.